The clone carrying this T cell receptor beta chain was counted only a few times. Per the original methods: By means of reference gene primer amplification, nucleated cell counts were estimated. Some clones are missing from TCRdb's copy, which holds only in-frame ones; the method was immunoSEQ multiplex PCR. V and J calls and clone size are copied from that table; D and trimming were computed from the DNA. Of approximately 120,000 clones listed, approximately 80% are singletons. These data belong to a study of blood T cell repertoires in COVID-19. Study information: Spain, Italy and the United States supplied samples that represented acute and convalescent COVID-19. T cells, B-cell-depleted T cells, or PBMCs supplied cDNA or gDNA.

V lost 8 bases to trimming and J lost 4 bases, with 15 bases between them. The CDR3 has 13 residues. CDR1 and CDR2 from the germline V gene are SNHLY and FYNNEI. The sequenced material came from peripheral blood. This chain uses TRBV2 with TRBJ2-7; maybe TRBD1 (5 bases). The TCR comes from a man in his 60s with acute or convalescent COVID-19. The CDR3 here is CASVGLREYEQYF. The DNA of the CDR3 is TGTGCCAGCGTGGGCCTCAGGGAATACGAGCAGTACTTC.